The clone carrying this TCR beta chain has at least ten counts. Its cognate antigen is unknown. This specimen comes from a study of T-cell reconstitution after alpha-beta-depleted transplantation in children. Study observations and caveats: T-cell counts and diversity were attributed mostly to newly produced T cells one year after transplant.

Using unique molecular identifiers, the investigators prepared the TCRbeta library. TCRdb used MiXCR to reprocess the PCR reads, holding one entry per CDR3 protein. The table records about 110,000 distinct CDR3 sequences, roughly 6.1% of them present only once. This CDR3 comprises 13 residues. V trimming: 6 bases; J trimming: 3 bases; junction bases outside the gene matches: 5. The specimen was PBMCs, mostly from graft donor cells, collected 360 days after TCRalphabeta/CD19-depleted stem cell transplant. This sequence was found in a male patient between 2 and 15 years old who had a stem cell transplant for acute lymphoblastic leukemia, so the T cells may come from the graft donor. The V and J genes are TRBV12-3 or TRBV12-4 and TRBJ2-7; TRBD1 matches 7 bases. The chain's CDR3 is CASSPSGGYEQYF. The CDR3 coding sequence is TGTGCCAGCAGCCCTTCAGGGGGCTACGAGCAGTACTTC.